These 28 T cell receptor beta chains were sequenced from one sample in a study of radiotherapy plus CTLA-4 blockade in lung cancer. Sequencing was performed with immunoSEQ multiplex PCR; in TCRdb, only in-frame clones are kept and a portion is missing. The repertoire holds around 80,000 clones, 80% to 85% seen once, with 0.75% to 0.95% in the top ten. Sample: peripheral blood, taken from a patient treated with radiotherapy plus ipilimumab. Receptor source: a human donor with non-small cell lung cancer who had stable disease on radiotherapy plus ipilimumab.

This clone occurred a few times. CDR3 protein: CASSLAGGAYNEQFF. The CDR3 DNA reads TGTGCCAGCAGTTTAGCGGGGGGCGCCTACAATGAGCAGTTCTTC. The chain employs TRBV2 and TRBJ2-1; 10 bases line up with TRBD2. The length of the CDR3 is 15 residues. Per the germline V gene, CDR1 is SNHLY and CDR2 is FYNNEI. V was clipped by 5 bases and J by 2 bases; unmatched bases: 3.

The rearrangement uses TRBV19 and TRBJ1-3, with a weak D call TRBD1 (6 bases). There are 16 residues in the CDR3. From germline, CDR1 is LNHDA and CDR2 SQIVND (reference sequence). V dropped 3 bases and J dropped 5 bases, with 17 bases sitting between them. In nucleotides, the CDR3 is TGTGCCAGTAGTATCCAGGACAGCCCCATTCGAAACACCATATATTTT. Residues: CASSIQDSPIRNTIYF.

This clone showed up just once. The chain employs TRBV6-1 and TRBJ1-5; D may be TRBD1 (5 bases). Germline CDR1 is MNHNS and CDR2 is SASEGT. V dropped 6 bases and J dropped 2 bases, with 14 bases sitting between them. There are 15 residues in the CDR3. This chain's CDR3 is CASRISGDGNQPQHF. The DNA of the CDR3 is TGTGCCAGCAGGATTTCGGGGGACGGCAATCAGCCCCAGCATTTT.

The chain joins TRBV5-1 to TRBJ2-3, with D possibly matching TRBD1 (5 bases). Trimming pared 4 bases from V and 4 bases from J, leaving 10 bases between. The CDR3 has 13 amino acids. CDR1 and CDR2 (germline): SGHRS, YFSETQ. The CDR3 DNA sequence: TGCGCCAGCAGCCCGACAGTGGCAGATACGCAGTATTTT. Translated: CASSPTVADTQYF.

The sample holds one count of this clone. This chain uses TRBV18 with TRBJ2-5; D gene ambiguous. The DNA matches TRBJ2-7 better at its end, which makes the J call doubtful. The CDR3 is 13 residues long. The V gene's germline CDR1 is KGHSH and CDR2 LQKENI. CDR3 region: CASSPAVNYEQYF. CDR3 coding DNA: TGTGCCAGCTCACCAGCAGTGAACTACGAGCAGTACTTC.

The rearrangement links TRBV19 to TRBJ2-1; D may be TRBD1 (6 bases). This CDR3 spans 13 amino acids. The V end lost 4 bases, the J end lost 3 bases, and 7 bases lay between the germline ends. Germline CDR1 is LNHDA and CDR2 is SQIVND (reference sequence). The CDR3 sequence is CASSTQGYNEQFF. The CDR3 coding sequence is TGTGCCAGTAGTACACAGGGCTACAATGAGCAGTTCTTC.

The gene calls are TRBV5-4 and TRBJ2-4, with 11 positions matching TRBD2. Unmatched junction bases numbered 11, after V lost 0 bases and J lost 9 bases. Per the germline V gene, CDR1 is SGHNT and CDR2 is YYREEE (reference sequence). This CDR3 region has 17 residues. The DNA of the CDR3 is TGTGCCAGCAGCTTGGTGAAACTAGCGGGAGCCCAGGGCATTCAGTACTTC. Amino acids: CASSLVKLAGAQGIQYF.

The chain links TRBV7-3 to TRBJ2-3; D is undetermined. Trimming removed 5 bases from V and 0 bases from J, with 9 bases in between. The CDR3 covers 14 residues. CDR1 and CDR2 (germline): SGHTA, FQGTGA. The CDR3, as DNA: TGTGCCAGCAGCCGAGATGTTAGCACAGATACGCAGTATTTT. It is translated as CASSRDVSTDTQYF. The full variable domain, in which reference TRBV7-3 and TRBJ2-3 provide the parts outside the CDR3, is GAGVSQTPSNKVTEKGKYVELRCDPISGHTALYWYRQSLGQGPEFLIYFQGTGAADDSGLPNDRFFAVRPEGSVSTLKIQRTERGDSAVYLCASSRDVSTDTQYFGPGTRLTVL.

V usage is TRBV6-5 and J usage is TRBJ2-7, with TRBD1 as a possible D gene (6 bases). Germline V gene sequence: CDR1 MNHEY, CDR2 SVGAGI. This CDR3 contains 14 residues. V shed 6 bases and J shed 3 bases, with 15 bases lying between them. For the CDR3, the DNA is TGTGCCAGCAGCCTCGCTAGGGGGTACTACGAGCAGTACTTC. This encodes CASSLARGYYEQYF.

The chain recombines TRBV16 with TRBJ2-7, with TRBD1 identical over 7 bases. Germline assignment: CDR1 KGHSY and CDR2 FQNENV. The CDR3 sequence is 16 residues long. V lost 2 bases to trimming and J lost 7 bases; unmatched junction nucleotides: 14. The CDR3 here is CASSQKRTGPSSEQYF. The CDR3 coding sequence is TGTGCCAGCAGCCAAAAGAGGACAGGCCCTTCTTCTGAGCAGTACTTC.

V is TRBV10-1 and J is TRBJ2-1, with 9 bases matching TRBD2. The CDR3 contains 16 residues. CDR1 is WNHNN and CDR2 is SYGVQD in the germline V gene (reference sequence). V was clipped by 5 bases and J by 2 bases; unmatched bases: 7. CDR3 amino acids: CASSRSAGGPYNEQFF. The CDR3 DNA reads TGCGCCAGCAGTCGATCGGCGGGAGGGCCCTACAATGAGCAGTTCTTC.

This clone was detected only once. The CDR3 loop is CASRQGISYEQYF. DNA for the CDR3: TGTGCCAGCAGACAGGGAATATCCTACGAGCAGTACTTC. The chain employs TRBV28 and TRBJ2-7, with D possibly matching TRBD1 (6 bases). This CDR3 region has 13 residues. Trimming took off 6 bases at V and 1 base at J, with 10 bases between the two ends. Germline CDR1 reads MDHEN; CDR2 reads SYDVKM.

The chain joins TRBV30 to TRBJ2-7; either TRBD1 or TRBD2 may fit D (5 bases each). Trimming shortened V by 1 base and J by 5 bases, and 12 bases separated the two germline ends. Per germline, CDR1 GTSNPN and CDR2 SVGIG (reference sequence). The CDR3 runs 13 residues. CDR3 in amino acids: CAWSAGSRDEQYF. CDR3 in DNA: TGTGCCTGGAGTGCAGGGTCGCGGGACGAGCAGTACTTC. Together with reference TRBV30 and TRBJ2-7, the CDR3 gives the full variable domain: SQTIHQWPATLVQPVGSPLSLECTVEGTSNPNLYWYRQAAGRGLQLLFYSVGIGQISSEVPQNLSASRPQDRQFILSSKKLLLSDSGFYLCAWSAGSRDEQYFGPGTRLTVT.

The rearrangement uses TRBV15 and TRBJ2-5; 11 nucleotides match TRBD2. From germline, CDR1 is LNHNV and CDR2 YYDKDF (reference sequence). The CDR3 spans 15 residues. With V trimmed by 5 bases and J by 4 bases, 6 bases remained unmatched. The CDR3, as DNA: TGTGCCACCAGCCCTCGGACTAGCGGGTCAGAGACCCAGTACTTC. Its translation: CATSPRTSGSETQYF.

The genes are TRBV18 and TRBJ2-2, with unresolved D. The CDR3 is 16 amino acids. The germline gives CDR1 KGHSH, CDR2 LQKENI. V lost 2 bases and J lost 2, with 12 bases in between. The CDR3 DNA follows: TGTGCCAGCTCACCAGACGGCCCCCGAAACACCGGGGAGCTGTTTTTT. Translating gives CASSPDGPRNTGELFF.

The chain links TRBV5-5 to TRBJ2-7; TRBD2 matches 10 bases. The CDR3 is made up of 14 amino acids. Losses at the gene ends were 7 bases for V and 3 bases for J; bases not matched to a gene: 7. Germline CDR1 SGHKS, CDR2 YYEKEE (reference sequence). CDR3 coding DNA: TGTGCCAGCCGCCAGCGGGAGGGCCACTACGAGCAGTACTTC. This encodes CASRQREGHYEQYF.

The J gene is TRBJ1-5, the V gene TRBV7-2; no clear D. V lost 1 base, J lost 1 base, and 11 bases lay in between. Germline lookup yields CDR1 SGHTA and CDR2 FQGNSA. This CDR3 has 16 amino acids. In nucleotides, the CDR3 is TGTGCCAGCAGCTTAGGTACACGGGTGAGCAATCAGCCCCAGCATTTT. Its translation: CASSLGTRVSNQPQHF.

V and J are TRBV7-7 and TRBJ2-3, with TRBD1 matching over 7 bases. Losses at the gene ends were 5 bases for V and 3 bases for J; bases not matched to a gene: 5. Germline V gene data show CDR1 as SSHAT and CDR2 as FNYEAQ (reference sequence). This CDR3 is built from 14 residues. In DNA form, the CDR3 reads TGTGCCAGCAGCCCACAGGGGTGGACAGATACGCAGTATTTT. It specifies CASSPQGWTDTQYF.

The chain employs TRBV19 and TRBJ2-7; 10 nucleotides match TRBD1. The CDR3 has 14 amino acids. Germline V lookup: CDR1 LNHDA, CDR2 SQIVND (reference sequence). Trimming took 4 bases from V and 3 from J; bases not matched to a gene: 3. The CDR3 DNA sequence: TGTGCCAGTAGTAACCGGGACAGGGGCTACGAGCAGTACTTC. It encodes CASSNRDRGYEQYF.

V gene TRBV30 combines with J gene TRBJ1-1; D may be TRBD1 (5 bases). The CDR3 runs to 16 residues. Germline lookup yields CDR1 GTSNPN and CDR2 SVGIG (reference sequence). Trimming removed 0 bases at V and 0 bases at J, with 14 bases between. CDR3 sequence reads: CAWSVPGRGMNTEAFF. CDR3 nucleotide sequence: TGTGCCTGGAGTGTTCCGGGACGGGGTATGAACACTGAAGCTTTCTTT.

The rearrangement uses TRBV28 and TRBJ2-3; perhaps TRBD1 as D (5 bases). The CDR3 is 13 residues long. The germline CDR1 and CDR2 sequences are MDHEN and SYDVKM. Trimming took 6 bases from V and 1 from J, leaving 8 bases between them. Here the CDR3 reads CASRGRGTDTQYF. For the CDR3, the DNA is TGTGCCAGCAGGGGGCGAGGCACAGATACGCAGTATTTT.

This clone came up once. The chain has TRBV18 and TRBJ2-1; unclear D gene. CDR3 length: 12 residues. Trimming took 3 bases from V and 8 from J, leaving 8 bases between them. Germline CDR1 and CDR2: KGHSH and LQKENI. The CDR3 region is CASSPINDEQFF. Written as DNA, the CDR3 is TGTGCCAGCTCACCTATAAACGATGAGCAGTTCTTC.

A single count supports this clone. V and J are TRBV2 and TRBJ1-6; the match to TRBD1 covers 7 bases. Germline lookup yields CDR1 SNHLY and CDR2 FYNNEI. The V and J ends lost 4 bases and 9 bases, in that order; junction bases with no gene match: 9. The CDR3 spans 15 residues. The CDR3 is CASSVDEPGGSPLHF. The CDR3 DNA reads TGTGCCAGCAGTGTAGACGAACCAGGGGGTTCACCCCTCCACTTT.

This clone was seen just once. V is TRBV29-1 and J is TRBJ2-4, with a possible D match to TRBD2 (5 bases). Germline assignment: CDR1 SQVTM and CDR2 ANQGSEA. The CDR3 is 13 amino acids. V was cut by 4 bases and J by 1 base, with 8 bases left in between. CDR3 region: CSVVSGAKNIQYF. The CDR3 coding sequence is TGCAGCGTTGTCTCGGGGGCCAAAAACATTCAGTACTTC.

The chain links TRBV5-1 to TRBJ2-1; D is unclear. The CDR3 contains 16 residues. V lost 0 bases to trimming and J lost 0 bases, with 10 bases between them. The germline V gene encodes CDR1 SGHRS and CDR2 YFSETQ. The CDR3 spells CASSLGSPSSYNEQFF. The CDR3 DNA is TGCGCCAGCAGCTTGGGTTCCCCTAGCTCCTACAATGAGCAGTTCTTC. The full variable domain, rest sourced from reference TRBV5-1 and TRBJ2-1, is KAGVTQTPRYLIKTRGQQVTLSCSPISGHRSVSWYQQTPGQGLQFLFEYFSETQRNKGNFPGRFSGRQFSNSRSEMNVSTLELGDSALYLCASSLGSPSSYNEQFFGPGTRLTVL.

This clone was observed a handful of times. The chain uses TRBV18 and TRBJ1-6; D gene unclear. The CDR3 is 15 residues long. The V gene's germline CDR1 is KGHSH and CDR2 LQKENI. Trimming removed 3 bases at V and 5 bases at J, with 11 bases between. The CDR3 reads CASSPAGRDNSPLHF. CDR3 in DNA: TGTGCCAGCTCACCGGCCGGGCGGGATAATTCACCCCTCCACTTT.

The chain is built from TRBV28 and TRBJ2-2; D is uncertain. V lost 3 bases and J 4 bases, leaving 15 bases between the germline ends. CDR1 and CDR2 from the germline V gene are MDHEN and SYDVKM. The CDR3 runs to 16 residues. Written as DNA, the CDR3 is TGTGCCAGCAGTTTTAGGCGCGCATACCTCACCGGGGAGCTGTTTTTT. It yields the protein CASSFRRAYLTGELFF.

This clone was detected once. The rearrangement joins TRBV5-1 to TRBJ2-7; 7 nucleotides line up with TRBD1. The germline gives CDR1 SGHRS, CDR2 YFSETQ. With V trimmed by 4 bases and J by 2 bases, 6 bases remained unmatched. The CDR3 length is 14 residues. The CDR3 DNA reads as TGCGCCAGCAGCGCGGTACAGGGGCCCTACGAGCAGTACTTC. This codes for CASSAVQGPYEQYF. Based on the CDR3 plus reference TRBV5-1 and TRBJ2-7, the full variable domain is KAGVTQTPRYLIKTRGQQVTLSCSPISGHRSVSWYQQTPGQGLQFLFEYFSETQRNKGNFPGRFSGRQFSNSRSEMNVSTLELGDSALYLCASSAVQGPYEQYFGPGTRLTVT.